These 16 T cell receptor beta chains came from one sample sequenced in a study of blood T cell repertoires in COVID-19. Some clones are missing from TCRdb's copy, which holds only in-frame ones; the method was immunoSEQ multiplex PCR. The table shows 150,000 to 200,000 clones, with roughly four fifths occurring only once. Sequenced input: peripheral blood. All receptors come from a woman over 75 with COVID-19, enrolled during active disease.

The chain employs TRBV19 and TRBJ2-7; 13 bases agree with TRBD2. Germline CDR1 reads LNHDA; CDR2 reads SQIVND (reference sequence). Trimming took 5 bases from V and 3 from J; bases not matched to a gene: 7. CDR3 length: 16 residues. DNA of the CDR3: TGTGCCAGTAGTCCCTCGACTAGCGGGGGGCTCTACGAGCAGTACTTC. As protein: CASSPSTSGGLYEQYF.

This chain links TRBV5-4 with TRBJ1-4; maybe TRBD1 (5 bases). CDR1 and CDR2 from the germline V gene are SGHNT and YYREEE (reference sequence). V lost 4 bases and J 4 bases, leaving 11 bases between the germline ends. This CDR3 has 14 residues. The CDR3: CASSRDRYNEKLFF. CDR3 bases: TGTGCCAGCAGCCGAGACAGATATAATGAAAAACTGTTTTTT. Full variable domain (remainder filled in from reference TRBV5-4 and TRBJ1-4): ETGVTQSPTHLIKTRGQQVTLRCSSQSGHNTVSWYQQALGQGPQFIFQYYREEENGRGNFPPRFSGLQFPNYSSELNVNALELDDSALYLCASSRDRYNEKLFFGSGTQLSVL.

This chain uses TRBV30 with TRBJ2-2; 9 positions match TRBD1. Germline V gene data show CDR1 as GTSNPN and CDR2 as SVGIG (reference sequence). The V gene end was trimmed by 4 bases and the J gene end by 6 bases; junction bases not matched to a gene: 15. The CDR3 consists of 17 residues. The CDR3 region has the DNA TGTGCCTGGAAGCCACTGACCGGGACAGGGAGAGCCGGGGAGCTGTTTTTT. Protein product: CAWKPLTGTGRAGELFF. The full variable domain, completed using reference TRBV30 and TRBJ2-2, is SQTIHQWPATLVQPVGSPLSLECTVEGTSNPNLYWYRQAAGRGLQLLFYSVGIGQISSEVPQNLSASRPQDRQFILSSKKLLLSDSGFYLCAWKPLTGTGRAGELFFGEGSRLTVL.

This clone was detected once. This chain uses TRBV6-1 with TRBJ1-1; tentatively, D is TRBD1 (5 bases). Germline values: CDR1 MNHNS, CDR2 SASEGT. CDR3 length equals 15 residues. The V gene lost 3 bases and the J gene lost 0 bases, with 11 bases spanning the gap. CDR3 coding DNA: TGTGCCAGCAGTGACAGGGCGAACTTGAACACTGAAGCTTTCTTT. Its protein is CASSDRANLNTEAFF.

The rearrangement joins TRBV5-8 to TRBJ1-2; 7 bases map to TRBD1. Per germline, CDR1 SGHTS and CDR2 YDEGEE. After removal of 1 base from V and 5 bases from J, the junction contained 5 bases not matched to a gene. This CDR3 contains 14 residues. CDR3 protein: CASSLSPGGYGYTF. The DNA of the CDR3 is TGTGCCAGCAGCTTGTCCCCAGGGGGATATGGCTACACCTTC.

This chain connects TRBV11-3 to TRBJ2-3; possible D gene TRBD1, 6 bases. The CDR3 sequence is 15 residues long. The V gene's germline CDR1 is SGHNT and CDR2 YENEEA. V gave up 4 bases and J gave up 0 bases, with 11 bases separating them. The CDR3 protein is CASSSMDSSTDTQYF. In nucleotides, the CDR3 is TGTGCCAGCAGCTCGATGGACAGTAGCACAGATACGCAGTATTTT.

The CDR3 DNA sequence: TGCGCCAGCACCTCGGGGGGGCGGAACACTGAAGCTTTCTTT. It specifies CASTSGGRNTEAFF. The chain links TRBV5-1 to TRBJ1-1; a weak D match, TRBD1 (6 bases). CDR1 and CDR2 (germline): SGHRS, YFSETQ. V dropped 6 bases and J dropped 1 base, with 13 bases sitting between them. The length of the CDR3 is 14 residues. Full variable domain (missing parts from reference TRBV5-1 and TRBJ1-1): KAGVTQTPRYLIKTRGQQVTLSCSPISGHRSVSWYQQTPGQGLQFLFEYFSETQRNKGNFPGRFSGRQFSNSRSEMNVSTLELGDSALYLCASTSGGRNTEAFFGQGTRLTVV.

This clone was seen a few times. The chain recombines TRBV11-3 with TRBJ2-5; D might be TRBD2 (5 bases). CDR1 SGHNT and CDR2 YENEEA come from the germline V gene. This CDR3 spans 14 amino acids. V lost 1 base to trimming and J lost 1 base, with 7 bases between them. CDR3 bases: TGTGCCAGCAGCTTAGGAGGGATCCAAGAGACCCAGTACTTC. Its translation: CASSLGGIQETQYF.

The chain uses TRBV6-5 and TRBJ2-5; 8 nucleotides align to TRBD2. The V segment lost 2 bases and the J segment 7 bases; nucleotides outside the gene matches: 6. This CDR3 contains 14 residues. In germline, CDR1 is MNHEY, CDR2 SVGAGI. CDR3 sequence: CASSYTFSGVTQYF. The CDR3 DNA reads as TGTGCCAGCAGTTACACATTTAGCGGGGTGACCCAGTACTTC.

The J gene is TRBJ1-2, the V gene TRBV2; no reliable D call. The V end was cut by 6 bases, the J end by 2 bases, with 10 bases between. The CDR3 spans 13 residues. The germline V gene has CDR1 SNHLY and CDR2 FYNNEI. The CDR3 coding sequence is TGTGCCAGCAGCACGACTCAAAACTATGGCTACACCTTC. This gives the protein CASSTTQNYGYTF. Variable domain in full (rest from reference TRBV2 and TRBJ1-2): EPEVTQTPSHQVTQMGQEVILRCVPISNHLYFYWYRQILGQKVEFLVSFYNNEISEKSEIFDDQFSVERPDGSNFTLKIRSTKLEDSAMYFCASSTTQNYGYTFGSGTRLTVV.

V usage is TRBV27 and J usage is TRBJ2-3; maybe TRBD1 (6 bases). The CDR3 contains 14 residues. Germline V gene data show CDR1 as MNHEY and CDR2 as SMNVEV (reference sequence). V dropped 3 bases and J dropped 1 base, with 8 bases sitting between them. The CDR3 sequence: CASSFGQRTDTQYF. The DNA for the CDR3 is TGTGCCAGCAGTTTTGGACAGCGCACAGATACGCAGTATTTT.

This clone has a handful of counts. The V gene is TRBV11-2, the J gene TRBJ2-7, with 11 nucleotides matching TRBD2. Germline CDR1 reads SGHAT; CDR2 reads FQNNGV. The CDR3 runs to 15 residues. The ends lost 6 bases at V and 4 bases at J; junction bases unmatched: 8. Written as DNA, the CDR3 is TGTGCCAGCAGATATCTAGCGGGAGGCTTATACGAGCAGTACTTC. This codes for CASRYLAGGLYEQYF.

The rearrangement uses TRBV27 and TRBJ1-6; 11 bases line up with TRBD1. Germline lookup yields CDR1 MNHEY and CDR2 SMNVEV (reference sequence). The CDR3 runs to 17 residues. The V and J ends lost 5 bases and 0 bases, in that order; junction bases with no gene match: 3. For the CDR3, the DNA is TGTGCCAGCAGTCCGGACAGGGGGCGCTCCTATAATTCACCCCTCCACTTT. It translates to CASSPDRGRSYNSPLHF.

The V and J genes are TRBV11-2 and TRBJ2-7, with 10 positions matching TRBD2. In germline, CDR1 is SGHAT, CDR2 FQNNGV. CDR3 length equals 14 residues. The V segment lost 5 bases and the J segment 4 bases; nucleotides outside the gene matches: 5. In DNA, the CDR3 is TGTGCCAGCAGCGAAGCGGGAGGGGGGTACGAGCAGTACTTC. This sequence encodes CASSEAGGGYEQYF. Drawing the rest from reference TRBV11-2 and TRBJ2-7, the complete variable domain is EAGVAQSPRYKIIEKRQSVAFWCNPISGHATLYWYQQILGQGPKLLIQFQNNGVVDDSQLPKDRFSAERLKGVDSTLKIQPAKLEDSAVYLCASSEAGGGYEQYFGPGTRLTVT.

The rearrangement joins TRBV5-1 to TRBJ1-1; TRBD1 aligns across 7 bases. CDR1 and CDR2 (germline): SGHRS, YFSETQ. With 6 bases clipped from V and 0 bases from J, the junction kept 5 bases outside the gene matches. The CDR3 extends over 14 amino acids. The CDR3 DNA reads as TGCGCCAGCACCAGACAGGGATTGAACACTGAAGCTTTCTTT. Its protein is CASTRQGLNTEAFF.

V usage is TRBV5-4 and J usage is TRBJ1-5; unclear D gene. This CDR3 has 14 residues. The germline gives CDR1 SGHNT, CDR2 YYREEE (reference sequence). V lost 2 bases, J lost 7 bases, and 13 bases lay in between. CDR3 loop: CASSLWGGAQPQHF. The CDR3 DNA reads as TGTGCCAGCAGCTTATGGGGAGGTGCACAGCCCCAGCATTTT. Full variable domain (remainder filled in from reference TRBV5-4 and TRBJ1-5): ETGVTQSPTHLIKTRGQQVTLRCSSQSGHNTVSWYQQALGQGPQFIFQYYREEENGRGNFPPRFSGLQFPNYSSELNVNALELDDSALYLCASSLWGGAQPQHFGDGTRLSIL.